The rows below give T cell receptor beta chains drawn from one sample of a study of OX40 agonist ivuxolimab in advanced cancers. Generated by immunoSEQ multiplex PCR, the TCRdb table keeps only in-frame clones and is missing some. The data show tens of thousands of clones, 90% to 95% seen once. The source was CD4+ or CD8+ T cells sorted from blood, collected in a trial of the OX40 agonist ivuxolimab. The receptors stem from an adult with an advanced solid tumor such as melanoma, head and neck, liver or kidney cancer. Each CDR3 is given with its conserved first and last residue. The order of the fields is V gene, clone size, D gene, J gene, CDR3 protein, CDR3 DNA. A D gene is named only where the DNA matches it firmly. A clone size is listed for some rows: how often the clone was seen (once, few, many), or a class if it is expanded.

>TRBV28|NA|NA|TRBJ1-1
CASSLTREGTRDF
TGTGCCAGCAGTCTAACTCGGGAGGGAACACGAGACTTT
>TRBV13|NA|NA|TRBJ2-7
CASSTRSSYEQYF
TGTGCCAGCAGCACGAGGAGCTCCTACGAGCAGTACTTC
>TRBV9|NA|NA|TRBJ2-2
CASSARSPGELFF
TGTGCCAGCAGCGCACGTTCCCCCGGGGAGCTGTTTTTT
>TRBV14|NA|TRBD2|TRBJ2-7
CASSQIGRGFYEQYF
TGTGCCAGCAGCCAAATAGGGAGGGGCTTCTACGAGCAGTACTTC
>TRBV5-6|NA|NA|TRBJ1-2
CASSLGTVTYGYTF
TGTGCCAGCAGCTTGGGGACGGTTACCTATGGCTACACCTTC
>TRBV19|NA|TRBD2|TRBJ2-1
CASSLILPSGSVNEQFF
TGTGCCAGTAGTTTAATCCTCCCTAGCGGGAGTGTAAATGAGCAGTTCTTC
>TRBV6-5|NA|TRBD2|TRBJ2-3
CASSSPTSGTLDTQYF
TGTGCCAGCAGTTCTCCGACTAGCGGGACCCTAGATACGCAGTATTTT
>TRBV19|NA|NA|TRBJ1-1
CASSIALTLKNTEAFF
TGTGCCAGTAGTATAGCTTTAACACTCAAGAACACTGAAGCTTTCTTT
>TRBV11-1|once|TRBD2|TRBJ2-1
CASGDYYNEQFF
TGTGCCAGCGGGGACTACTACAATGAGCAGTTCTTC
>TRBV2|NA|TRBD2|TRBJ2-7
CASRSGSRYEQYF
TGTGCCAGCAGAAGCGGGAGTAGGTACGAGCAGTACTTC
>TRBV7-9|NA|NA|TRBJ1-1
CASSLGGGTEAFF
TGTGCCAGCAGCTTAGGAGGGGGCACTGAAGCTTTCTTT
>TRBV4-1|NA|TRBD1|TRBJ1-3
CASSHPSKGQGYSAGNTIYF
TGCGCCAGCAGCCATCCCTCCAAGGGACAGGGATATTCTGCTGGAAACACCATATATTTT
>TRBV9|once|TRBD1|TRBJ1-4
CASSLTGVDEKLFF
TGTGCCAGCAGCTTAACAGGGGTTGACGAAAAACTGTTTTTT
>TRBV27|once|TRBD2|TRBJ2-1
CASSLAGGYNEQFF
TGTGCCAGCAGTTTAGCGGGAGGATACAATGAGCAGTTCTTC
>TRBV29-1|NA|TRBD2|TRBJ2-7
CSVLYAAGLAGDEQYF
TGCAGCGTGCTCTACGCCGCGGGACTAGCGGGTGACGAGCAGTACTTC
>TRBV7-2|NA|NA|TRBJ1-3
CASSRLGSGDPGNTIYF
TGTGCCAGCAGCCGGCTCGGATCAGGGGATCCTGGAAACACCATATATTTT
>TRBV5-6|NA|NA|TRBJ2-1
CASSSLAEQFF
TGTGCCAGCAGCTCCCTAGCGGAGCAGTTCTTC
>TRBV28|NA|TRBD1|TRBJ1-1
CASSAPGQGRYTEAFF
TGTGCCAGCAGTGCCCCCGGACAGGGGAGGTACACTGAAGCTTTCTTT
>TRBV9|NA|TRBD1|TRBJ2-1
CASSGQGTEQFF
TGTGCCAGCAGCGGACAGGGAACTGAGCAGTTCTTC
>TRBV10-3|NA|TRBD1|TRBJ1-1
CAITPDRDDTEAFF
TGTGCCATCACCCCGGACAGGGACGACACTGAAGCTTTCTTT